This TCR beta chain is drawn from a study of blood T cell repertoires in COVID-19. Overall study context: Samples representing acute and convalescent COVID-19 were sourced from the United States, Italy and Spain. From T cells, B-cell-depleted T cells, or PBMCs came the material, which was cDNA or gDNA.

Trimming took off 5 bases at V and 6 bases at J, with 8 bases between the two ends. Germline V gives CDR1 MNHEY, CDR2 SMNVEV (reference sequence). This CDR3 comprises 12 residues. As handled by the study authors: Amplification from reference gene primers served as the basis for estimated nucleated cell counts. Sequenced by immunoSEQ multiplex PCR; TCRdb stores in-frame clones only, minus some. D and trimming come from the DNA, and the V and J calls and clone size come from that table. The table includes roughly 180,000 clones, approximately 85% detected once. Specimen: peripheral blood. The gene calls are TRBV27 and TRBJ1-5; possible D gene TRBD1, 5 bases. The sequence came from a man in his 60s who had recovered from COVID-19. CDR3 coding DNA: TGTGCCAGCAGTCCCCAGGGTCAGCCCCAGCATTTT. It encodes CASSPQGQPQHF.